The T cell receptor (beta chain) described here comes from a study of blood T cell repertoires in COVID-19. Sequenced by immunoSEQ multiplex PCR; TCRdb stores in-frame clones only, minus some. This sample has about 330,000 clones; around 87% occur once, and the top ten carry about 5.2%. This CDR3 has 16 amino acids. V was cut by 3 bases and J by 1 base, with 13 bases left in between. Germline V gene sequence: CDR1 MRHNA, CDR2 SNTAGT. Sequencing used PBMCs or T cells enriched from blood (not recorded which). The rearrangement uses TRBV6-4 and TRBJ1-5; TRBD1 might be the D (5 bases). This receptor was taken from a woman between 25 and 40 years old who had recovered from COVID-19. The chain's CDR3 is CASSEARATSNQPQHF. The CDR3 region has the DNA TGTGCCAGCAGTGAAGCCAGGGCGACGAGCAATCAGCCCCAGCATTTT.